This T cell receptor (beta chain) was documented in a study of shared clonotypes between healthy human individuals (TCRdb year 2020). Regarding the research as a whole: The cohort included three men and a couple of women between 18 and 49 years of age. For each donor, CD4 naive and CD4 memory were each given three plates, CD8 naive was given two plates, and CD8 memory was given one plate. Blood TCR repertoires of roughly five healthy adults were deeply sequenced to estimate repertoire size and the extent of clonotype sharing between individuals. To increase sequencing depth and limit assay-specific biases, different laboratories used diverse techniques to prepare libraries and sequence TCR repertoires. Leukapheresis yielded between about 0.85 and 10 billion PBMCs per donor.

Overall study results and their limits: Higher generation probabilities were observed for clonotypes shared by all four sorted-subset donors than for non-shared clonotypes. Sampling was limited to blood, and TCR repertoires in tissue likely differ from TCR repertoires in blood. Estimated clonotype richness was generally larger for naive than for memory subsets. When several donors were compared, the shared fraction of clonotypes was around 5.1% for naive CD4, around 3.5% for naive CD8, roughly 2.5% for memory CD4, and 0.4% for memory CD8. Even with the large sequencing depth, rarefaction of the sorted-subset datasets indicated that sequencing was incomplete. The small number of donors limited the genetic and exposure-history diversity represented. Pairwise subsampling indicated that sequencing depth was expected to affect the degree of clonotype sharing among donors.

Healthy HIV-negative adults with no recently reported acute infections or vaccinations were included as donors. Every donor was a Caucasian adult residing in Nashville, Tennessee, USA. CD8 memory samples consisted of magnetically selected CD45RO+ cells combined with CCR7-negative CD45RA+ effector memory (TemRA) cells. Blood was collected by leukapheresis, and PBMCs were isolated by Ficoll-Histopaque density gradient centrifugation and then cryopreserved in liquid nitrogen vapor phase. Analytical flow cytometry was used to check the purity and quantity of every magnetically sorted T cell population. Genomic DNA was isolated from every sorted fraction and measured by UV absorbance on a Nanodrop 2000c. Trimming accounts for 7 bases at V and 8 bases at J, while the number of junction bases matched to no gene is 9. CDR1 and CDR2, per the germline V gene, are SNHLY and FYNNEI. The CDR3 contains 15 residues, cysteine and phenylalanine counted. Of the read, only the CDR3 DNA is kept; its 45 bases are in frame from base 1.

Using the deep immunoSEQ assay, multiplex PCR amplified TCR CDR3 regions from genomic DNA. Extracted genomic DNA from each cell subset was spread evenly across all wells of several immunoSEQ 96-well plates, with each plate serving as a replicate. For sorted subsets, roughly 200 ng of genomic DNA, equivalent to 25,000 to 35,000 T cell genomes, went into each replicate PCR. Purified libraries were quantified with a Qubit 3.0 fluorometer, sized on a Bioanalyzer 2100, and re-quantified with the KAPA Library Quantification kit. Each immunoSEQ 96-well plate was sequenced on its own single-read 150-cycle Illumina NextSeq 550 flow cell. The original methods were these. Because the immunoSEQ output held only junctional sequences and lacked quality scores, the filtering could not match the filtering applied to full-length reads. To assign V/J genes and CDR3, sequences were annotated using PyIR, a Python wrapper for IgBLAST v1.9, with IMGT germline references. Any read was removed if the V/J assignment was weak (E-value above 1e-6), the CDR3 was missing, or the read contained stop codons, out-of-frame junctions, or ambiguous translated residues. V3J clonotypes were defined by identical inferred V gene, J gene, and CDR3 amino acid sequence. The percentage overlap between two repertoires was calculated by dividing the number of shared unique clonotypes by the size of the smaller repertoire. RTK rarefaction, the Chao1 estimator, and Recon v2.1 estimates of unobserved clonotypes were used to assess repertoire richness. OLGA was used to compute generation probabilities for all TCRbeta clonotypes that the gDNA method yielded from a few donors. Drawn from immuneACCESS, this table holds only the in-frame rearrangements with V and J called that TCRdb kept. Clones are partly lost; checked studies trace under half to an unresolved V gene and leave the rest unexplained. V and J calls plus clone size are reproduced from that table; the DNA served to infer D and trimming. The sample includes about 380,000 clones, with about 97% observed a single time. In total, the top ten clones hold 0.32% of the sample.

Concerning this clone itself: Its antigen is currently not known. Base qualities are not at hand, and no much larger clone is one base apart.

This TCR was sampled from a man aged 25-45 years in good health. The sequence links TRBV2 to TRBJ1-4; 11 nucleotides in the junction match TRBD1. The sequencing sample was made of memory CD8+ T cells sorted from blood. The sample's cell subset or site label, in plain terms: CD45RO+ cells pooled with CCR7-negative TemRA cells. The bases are TGTGCCAGCATCTCGGACAGGGGGCGGGGAGAAAAACTGTTTTTT. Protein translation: CASISDRGRGEKLFF.